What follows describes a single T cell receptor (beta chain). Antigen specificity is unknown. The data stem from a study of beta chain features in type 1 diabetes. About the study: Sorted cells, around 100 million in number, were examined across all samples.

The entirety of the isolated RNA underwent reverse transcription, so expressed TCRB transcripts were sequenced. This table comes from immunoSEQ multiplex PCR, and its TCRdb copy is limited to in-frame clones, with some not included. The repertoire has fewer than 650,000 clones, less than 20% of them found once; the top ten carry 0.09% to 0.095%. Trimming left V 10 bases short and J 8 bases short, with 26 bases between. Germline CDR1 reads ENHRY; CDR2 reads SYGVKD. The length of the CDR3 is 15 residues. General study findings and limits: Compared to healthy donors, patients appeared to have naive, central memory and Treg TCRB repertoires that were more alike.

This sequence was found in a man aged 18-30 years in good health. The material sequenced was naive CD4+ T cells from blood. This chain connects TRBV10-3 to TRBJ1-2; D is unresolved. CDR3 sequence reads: CATARQVLVGLGYTF. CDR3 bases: TGTGCCACCGCCCGCCAGGTACTCGTCGGGTTGGGCTACACCTTC.